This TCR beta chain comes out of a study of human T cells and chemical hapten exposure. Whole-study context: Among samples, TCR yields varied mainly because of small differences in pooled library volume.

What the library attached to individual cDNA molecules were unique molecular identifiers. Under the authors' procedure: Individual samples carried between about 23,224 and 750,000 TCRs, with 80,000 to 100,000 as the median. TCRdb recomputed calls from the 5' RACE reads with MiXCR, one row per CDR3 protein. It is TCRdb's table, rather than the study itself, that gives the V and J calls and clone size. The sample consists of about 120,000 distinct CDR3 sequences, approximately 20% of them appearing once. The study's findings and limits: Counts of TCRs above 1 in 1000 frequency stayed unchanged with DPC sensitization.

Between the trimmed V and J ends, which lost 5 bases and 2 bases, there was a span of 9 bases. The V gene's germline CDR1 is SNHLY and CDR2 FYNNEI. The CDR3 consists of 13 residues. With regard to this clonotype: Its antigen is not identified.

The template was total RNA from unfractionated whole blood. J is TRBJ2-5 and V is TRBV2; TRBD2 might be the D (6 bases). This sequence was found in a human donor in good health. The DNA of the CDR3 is TGTGCCAGCAGTCCTCGGGGGCAAGAGACCCAGTACTTC. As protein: CASSPRGQETQYF.